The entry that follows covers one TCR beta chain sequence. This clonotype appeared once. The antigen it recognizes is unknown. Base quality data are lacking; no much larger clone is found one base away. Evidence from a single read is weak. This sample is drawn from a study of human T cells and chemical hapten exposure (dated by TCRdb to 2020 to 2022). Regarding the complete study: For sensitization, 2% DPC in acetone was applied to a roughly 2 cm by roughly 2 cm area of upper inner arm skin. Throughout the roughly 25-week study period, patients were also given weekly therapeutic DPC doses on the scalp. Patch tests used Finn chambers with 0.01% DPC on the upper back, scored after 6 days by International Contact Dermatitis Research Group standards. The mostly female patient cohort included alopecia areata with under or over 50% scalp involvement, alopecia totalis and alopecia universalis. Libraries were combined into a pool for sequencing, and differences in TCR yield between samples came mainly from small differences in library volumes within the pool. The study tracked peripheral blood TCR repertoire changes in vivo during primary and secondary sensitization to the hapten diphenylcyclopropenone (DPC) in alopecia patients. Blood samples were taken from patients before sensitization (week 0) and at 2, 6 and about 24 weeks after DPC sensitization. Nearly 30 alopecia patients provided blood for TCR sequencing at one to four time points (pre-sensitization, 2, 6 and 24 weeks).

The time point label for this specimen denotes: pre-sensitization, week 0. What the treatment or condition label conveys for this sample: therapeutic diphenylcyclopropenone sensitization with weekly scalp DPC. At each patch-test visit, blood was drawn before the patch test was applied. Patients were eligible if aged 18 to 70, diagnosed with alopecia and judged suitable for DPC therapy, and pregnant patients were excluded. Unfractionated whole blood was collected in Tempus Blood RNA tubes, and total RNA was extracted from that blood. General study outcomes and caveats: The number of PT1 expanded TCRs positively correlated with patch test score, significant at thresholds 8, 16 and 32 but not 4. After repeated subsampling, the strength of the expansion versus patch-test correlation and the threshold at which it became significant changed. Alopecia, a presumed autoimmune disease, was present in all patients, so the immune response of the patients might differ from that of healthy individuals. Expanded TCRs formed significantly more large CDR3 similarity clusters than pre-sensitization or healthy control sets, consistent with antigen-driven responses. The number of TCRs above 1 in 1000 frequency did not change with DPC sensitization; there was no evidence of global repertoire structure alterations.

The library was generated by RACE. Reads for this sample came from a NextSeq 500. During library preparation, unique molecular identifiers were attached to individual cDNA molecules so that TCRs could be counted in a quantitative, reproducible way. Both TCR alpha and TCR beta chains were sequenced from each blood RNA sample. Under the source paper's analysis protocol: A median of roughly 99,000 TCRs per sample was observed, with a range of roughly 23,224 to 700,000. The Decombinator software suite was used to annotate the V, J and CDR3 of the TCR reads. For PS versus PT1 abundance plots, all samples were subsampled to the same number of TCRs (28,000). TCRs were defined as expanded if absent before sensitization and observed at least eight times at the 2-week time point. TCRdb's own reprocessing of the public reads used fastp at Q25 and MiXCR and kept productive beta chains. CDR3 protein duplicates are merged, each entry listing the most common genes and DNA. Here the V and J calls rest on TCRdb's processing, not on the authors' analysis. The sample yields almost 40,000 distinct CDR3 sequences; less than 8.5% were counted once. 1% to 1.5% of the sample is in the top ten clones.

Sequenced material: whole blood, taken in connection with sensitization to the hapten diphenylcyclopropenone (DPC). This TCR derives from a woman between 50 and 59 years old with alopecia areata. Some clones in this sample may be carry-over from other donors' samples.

CDR3 reads: CASSTPFTNTGELFF. The DNA reads as follows: TGTGCCAGCAGTACCCCTTTTACGAACACCGGGGAGCTGTTTTTT. Rearrangement joined TRBV6-2 or TRBV6-3 to TRBJ2-2; no D gene can be assigned with confidence. In the germline V gene, CDR1 corresponds to MNHEY and CDR2 to SVGEGT. From its cysteine to its phenylalanine, the CDR3 spans 15 amino acids. The sequence is cut down to CDR3 DNA, 45 bases in frame from base 1. V loses 5 bases of germline sequence and J loses 0 bases, and the interval between the two ends is 10 bases.